This T cell receptor beta chain is from a study of shared clonotypes between healthy human individuals. Positive CCR7 selection of CD45RO-negative cells yielded the naive CD8 cells, and terminally differentiated effector memory CD45RA+ cells were excluded. Findings and caveats of the study: In general, naive subsets displayed greater estimated richness than memory subsets did.

On this clone itself: Antigen specificity is unknown. Other DNA sequences in this sample translate to the same CDR3.

Several immunoSEQ plates received, in even portions, the genomic DNA of each subset. Using immunoSEQ multiplex PCR, the repertoire was profiled, and TCRdb retains in-frame clones only, with some absent. The profile shows a few million clones, 85% to 95% of them singletons. The sequenced sample was naive CD8+ T cells from PBMCs. The sequence came from a young man in good health. Some clones in this sample may be carry-over from other donors' samples.

The CDR3 reads CASSWAGSYEQYF. CDR3 DNA: TGTGCCAGCAGTTGGGCAGGTTCTTACGAGCAGTACTTC. The rearrangement joins TRBV27 to TRBJ2-7; no clear D gene. Deletions cut 4 bases from V and 4 bases from J, with 11 bases between. CDR1 and CDR2 from the germline V gene are MNHEY and SMNVEV (reference sequence). The CDR3 is 13 amino acids.